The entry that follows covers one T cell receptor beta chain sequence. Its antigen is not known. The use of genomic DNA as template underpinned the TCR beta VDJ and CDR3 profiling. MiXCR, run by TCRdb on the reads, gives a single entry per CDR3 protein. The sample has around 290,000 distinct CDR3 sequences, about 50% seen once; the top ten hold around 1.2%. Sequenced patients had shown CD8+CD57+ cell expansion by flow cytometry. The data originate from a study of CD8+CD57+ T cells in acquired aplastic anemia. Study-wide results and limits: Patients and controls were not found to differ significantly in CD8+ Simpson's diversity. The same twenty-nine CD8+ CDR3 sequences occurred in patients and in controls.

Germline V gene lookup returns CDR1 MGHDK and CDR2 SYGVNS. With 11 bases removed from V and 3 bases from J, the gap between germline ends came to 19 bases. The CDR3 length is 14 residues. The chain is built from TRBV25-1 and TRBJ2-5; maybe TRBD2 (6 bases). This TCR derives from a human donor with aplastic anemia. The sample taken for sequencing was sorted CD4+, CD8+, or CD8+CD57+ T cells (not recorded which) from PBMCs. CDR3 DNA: TGTGCCTCGGCGGGGTTTCGAGGGGAAGAGACCCAGTACTTC. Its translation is CASAGFRGEETQYF.